Described below is a single T cell receptor beta chain sequence and its context. Measured with immunoSEQ multiplex PCR; TCRdb has only the in-frame clones, and not every one. The table records 98,000 or so clones, around four fifths of them present only once. The sample belongs to a study of control samples from healthy donors and cancer patients. There are 14 residues in the CDR3. Trimming stripped 3 bases from V and 7 bases from J, with 15 bases between. CDR1 LGHNA and CDR2 YNFKEQ come from the germline V gene. This TCR derives from a man in his late teens or twenties in good health. V usage is TRBV4-2 and J usage is TRBJ2-5; the D is unclear. The sequenced sample consisted of blood. The CDR3 region is CASSQALGQRTQYF. CDR3 DNA: TGTGCCAGCAGCCAGGCCCTAGGGCAGAGGACCCAGTACTTC.